Listed below are T cell receptor beta chains from one sample, sequenced in a study of blood T cell repertoires in COVID-19. Method: immunoSEQ multiplex PCR; TCRdb's copy keeps in-frame clones and lacks some. The table lists fewer than 400,000 clones, more than 75% of them singletons. The sequencing sample was made of PBMCs or T cells enriched from blood (not recorded which). These receptors were obtained from a man aged 25 to 40 who had recovered from COVID-19. Both conserved end residues are part of each CDR3. A D gene is named only where the DNA matches it firmly. Size tells how often a clone was seen (once, few, many) or the class of an expanded clone, and some rows leave it out.

>TRBJ2-5|TRBV18|-|-
TGTGCCAGCTCTGCGGACTGGGGCCAAGAGACCCAGTACTTC
CASSADWGQETQYF
>TRBJ2-1|TRBV3-1/TRBV3-2|-|-
TGTGCCAGCAGCCCCCGCCGGGGGATATCCTACAATGAGCAGTTCTTC
CASSPRRGISYNEQFF
>TRBJ2-7|TRBV7-2|-|-
TGTGCCAGCAGTAGCCCGGGACTTCCCTACGAGCAGTACTTC
CASSSPGLPYEQYF
>TRBJ1-5|TRBV6-6|-|few
TGTGCCCATAATGGGCAGCTCGGCAATCAGCCCCAGCATTTT
CAHNGQLGNQPQHF
>TRBJ2-7|TRBV2|TRBD1|-
TGTGCCAGCAGTGAACAGGGGGCCCTTAGGGACCAGCAGTACTTC
CASSEQGALRDQQYF
>TRBJ2-7|TRBV14|-|-
TGTGCCAGCGCCGACAGTGGCACCTACGAGCAGTACTTC
CASADSGTYEQYF
>TRBJ2-7|TRBV7-9|-|-
TGTGCCAGCAGCTCTAGCCACACGGGTCCCTACGAGCAGTACTTC
CASSSSHTGPYEQYF
>TRBJ1-4|TRBV6-1|TRBD1|-
TGTGCCAGCAGTGAATCGGGCAGGGGGCTGGCTAATGAAAAACTGTTTTTT
CASSESGRGLANEKLFF
>TRBJ2-7|TRBV28|-|-
TGTGCCAGCAGGACAGGTCTAGACTCCTACGAGCAGTACTTC
CASRTGLDSYEQYF
>TRBJ2-2|TRBV5-4|TRBD1|-
TGTGCCAGCAGGCAGGACAGGGCGAACACCGGGGAGCTGTTTTTT
CASRQDRANTGELFF
>TRBJ1-2|TRBV19|-|-
TGTGCCAGTAGTATACTTCCTGCAGGACGGGGCTATGGCTACACCTTC
CASSILPAGRGYGYTF
>TRBJ1-1|TRBV19|TRBD1|-
TGTGCCAGTAGTGCAACAGGGGTCCCGAACACTGAAGCTTTCTTT
CASSATGVPNTEAFF
>TRBJ2-1|TRBV5-1|TRBD2|-
TGCGCCAGCAGCCATGGGACTAGCGAGTACAATGAGCAGTTCTTC
CASSHGTSEYNEQFF
>TRBJ2-1|TRBV6-4|TRBD2|-
TGTGCCAGCAGAAAAACAGCCTTACTAGCGGGAGATCTGGATGAGCAGTTCTTC
CASRKTALLAGDLDEQFF
>TRBJ1-1|TRBV5-1|TRBD1|-
TGCGCCAGCGGGACAGGGGATCTGAACACTGAAGCTTTCTTT
CASGTGDLNTEAFF
>TRBJ2-1|TRBV4-1|-|-
TGCGCCAGCAGCCAGGGAGGCGAGCAGTTCTTC
CASSQGGEQFF
>TRBJ1-5|TRBV7-8|-|-
TGTGCCAGCAGACCCGGGACAAGTAGCAATCAGCCCCAGCATTTT
CASRPGTSSNQPQHF
>TRBJ2-4|TRBV11-2|TRBD1|-
TGTGCCAGCAGTCCCCGGACAGGGGCGGGCATTCAGTACTTC
CASSPRTGAGIQYF
>TRBJ1-2|TRBV29-1|TRBD1|-
TGCAGCGTTGAACACAGGGGGCTAAGGGGCTACACCTTC
CSVEHRGLRGYTF
>TRBJ1-6|TRBV5-1|TRBD1|-
TGCGCCAGCAGCATTCGTGACAGGGTAGGGAATTCACCCCTCCACTTT
CASSIRDRVGNSPLHF
>TRBJ1-1|TRBV6-2/TRBV6-3|-|-
TGTGCCAGCAGTTACTCCGGGAAGAACACTGAAGCTTTCTTT
CASSYSGKNTEAFF
>TRBJ1-1|TRBV18|TRBD1|-
TGTGCCAGCTCACCAACAGGGGCTTGGAACACTGAAGCTTTCTTT
CASSPTGAWNTEAFF
>TRBJ2-7|TRBV6-5|TRBD1|few
TGTGCCAGCAGTCGGACAGGGGCCGCTACCAACGAGCAGTACTTC
CASSRTGAATNEQYF
>TRBJ2-2|TRBV24-1|-|-
TGTGCCACCAGTGCGGTGGGCGGGCGTATTCGGAACACCGGGGAGCTGTTTTTT
CATSAVGGRIRNTGELFF
>TRBJ2-7|TRBV7-9|-|-
TGTGCCAGCAGCCCCGGGGGGGCAGGGGGTTCGTACGAGCAGTACTTC
CASSPGGAGGSYEQYF
>TRBJ2-1|TRBV7-2|-|-
TGTGCCAGCAGCGCACAGTTTGAGCAGTTCTTC
CASSAQFEQFF
>TRBJ2-6|TRBV30|-|-
TGTGCCTGGAGTGCCGGGGCTGGGGCCAACGTCCTGACTTTC
CAWSAGAGANVLTF
>TRBJ2-7|TRBV3-1/TRBV3-2|-|-
TGTGCCAGCAGCCAAACCGAGGGCCCCTACGAGCAGTACTTC
CASSQTEGPYEQYF
>TRBJ2-1|TRBV28|TRBD2|-
TGTGCCAGCAGTTTAGCGGGGACTAGCGGGGGGCCTTACAATGAGCAGTTCTTC
CASSLAGTSGGPYNEQFF
>TRBJ1-5|TRBV19|-|-
TGTGCCAGTAGTATATCCTCTCCCGGGGGCAATCAGCCCCAGCATTTT
CASSISSPGGNQPQHF
>TRBJ2-1|TRBV27|-|-
TGTGCCAGCAGTAGGGGAGGTTCCCGGGGGAGTGAGCAGTTCTTC
CASSRGGSRGSEQFF
>TRBJ2-7|TRBV10-2|TRBD2|-
TGCGCCAGCAGTGAGAGCGGGAGTTCCTACGAGCAGTACTTC
CASSESGSSYEQYF
>TRBJ1-5|TRBV4-1|-|-
TGCGCCAGCAGCCAAGTAAAAAGCAATCAGCCCCAGCATTTT
CASSQVKSNQPQHF
>TRBJ1-1|TRBV7-8|TRBD1|few
TGTGCCAGCAGCTTAGGACCCCCAGGGGGAGGCACTGAAGCTTTCTTT
CASSLGPPGGGTEAFF
>TRBJ1-6|TRBV19|-|-
TGTGCCAGTAGTATAGATCGAGGGTCACCCCTCCACTTT
CASSIDRGSPLHF
>TRBJ1-5|TRBV7-2|-|-
TGTGCCAGCAGCTTAGAGGGGTTTCGGGATCAGCCCCAGCATTTT
CASSLEGFRDQPQHF
>TRBJ1-3|TRBV5-1|-|-
TGCGCCAGCAGCGAAGGGGCACGTTGGCAAGGAAACACCATATATTTT
CASSEGARWQGNTIYF
>TRBJ1-5|TRBV12-3/TRBV12-4|TRBD1|-
TGTGCCAGCAGTTGGGACAGGGATCAGCCCCAGCATTTT
CASSWDRDQPQHF
>TRBJ2-5|TRBV6-5|TRBD2|-
TGTGCCAGCAAAAGACTAGCGGGCTTCCAAGAGACCCAGTACTTC
CASKRLAGFQETQYF
>TRBJ1-6|TRBV6-4|TRBD1|-
TGTGCCAGCAGAGTGACAGGGGCCGAGAGTTCACCCCTCCACTTT
CASRVTGAESSPLHF
>TRBJ2-5|TRBV3-1/TRBV3-2|-|-
TGTGCCAGCAGCCAGGGCACTAGTCCTTCGGGAGAGACCCAGTACTTC
CASSQGTSPSGETQYF
>TRBJ1-2|TRBV19|-|-
TGTGCCAGTACCCCCCAGGGAACTAACTATGGCTACACCTTC
CASTPQGTNYGYTF
>TRBJ2-6|TRBV2|TRBD1|-
TGTGCCACCACAGGGGACTCTGGGGCCAACGTCCTGACTTTC
CATTGDSGANVLTF
>TRBJ2-7|TRBV11-2|-|-
TGTGCCAGCAGCTTAGGACTAAACTACGAGCAGTACTTC
CASSLGLNYEQYF
>TRBJ1-3|TRBV9|-|few
TGTGCCAGCAGCCCGGGAAACACCATATATTTT
CASSPGNTIYF
>TRBJ1-4|TRBV5-1|TRBD1|-
TGCGCCAGCAGCTTGGGGACAGGGGGTACTAATGAAAAACTGTTTTTT
CASSLGTGGTNEKLFF
>TRBJ1-4|TRBV5-1|-|-
TGCGCCAGCAGCGGCCCGAGCGCGACTAATGAAAAACTGTTTTTT
CASSGPSATNEKLFF